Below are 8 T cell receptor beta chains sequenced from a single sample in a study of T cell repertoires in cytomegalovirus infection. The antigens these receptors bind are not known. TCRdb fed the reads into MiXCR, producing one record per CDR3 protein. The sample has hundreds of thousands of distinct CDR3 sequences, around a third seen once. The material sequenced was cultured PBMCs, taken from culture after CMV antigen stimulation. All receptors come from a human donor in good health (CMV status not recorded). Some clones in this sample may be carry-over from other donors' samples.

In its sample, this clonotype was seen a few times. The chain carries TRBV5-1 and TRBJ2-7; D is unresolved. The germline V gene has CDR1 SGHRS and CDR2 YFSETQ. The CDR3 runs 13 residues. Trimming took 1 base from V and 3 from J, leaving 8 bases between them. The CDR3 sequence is CASSLRWGYEQYF. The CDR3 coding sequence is TGCGCCAGCAGCTTGAGATGGGGCTACGAGCAGTACTTC.

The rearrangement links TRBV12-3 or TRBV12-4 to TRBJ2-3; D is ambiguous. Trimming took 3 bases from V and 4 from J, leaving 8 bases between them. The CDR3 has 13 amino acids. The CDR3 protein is CASSFGFPDTQYF. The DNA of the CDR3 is TGTGCCAGCAGTTTTGGGTTTCCAGATACGCAGTATTTT.

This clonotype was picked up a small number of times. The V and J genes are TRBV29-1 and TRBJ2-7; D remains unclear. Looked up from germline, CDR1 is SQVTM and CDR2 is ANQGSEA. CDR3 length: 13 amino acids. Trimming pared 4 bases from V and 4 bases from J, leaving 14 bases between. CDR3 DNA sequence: TGCAGCGTTGCGTCGGGTGGGCGGTACGAGCAGTACTTC. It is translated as CSVASGGRYEQYF.

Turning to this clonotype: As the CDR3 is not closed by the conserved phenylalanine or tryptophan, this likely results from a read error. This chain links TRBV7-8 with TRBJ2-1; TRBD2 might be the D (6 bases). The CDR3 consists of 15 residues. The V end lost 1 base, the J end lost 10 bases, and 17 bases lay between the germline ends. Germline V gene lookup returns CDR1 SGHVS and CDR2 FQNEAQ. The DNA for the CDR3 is TGTGCCAGCAGCTTAGAGGGGCGGGACCTCTTCGAGCAGTTCCTC. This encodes CASSLEGRDLFEQFL.

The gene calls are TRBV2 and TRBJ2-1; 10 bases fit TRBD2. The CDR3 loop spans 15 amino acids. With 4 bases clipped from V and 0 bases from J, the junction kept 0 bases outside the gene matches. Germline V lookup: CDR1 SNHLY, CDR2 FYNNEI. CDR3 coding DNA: TGTGCCAGCAGTGCTAGCGGGAGCTCCTACAATGAGCAGTTCTTC. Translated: CASSASGSSYNEQFF.

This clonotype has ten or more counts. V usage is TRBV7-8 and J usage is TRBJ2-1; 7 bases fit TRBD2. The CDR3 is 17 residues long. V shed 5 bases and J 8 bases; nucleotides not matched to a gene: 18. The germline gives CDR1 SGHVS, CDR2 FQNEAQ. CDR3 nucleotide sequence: TGTGCCAGCAGCCCGGGGGACTACCCATGGTCTGGGGATGAGCAGTTCTTC. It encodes CASSPGDYPWSGDEQFF.

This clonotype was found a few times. The CDR3 reads CASSYSGTANTEAFF. The CDR3 region has the DNA TGTGCCAGCAGTTACTCGGGGACAGCGAACACTGAAGCTTTCTTT. The J gene is TRBJ1-1, the V gene TRBV6-5; the match to TRBD1 covers 7 bases. The CDR3 runs to 15 residues. V lost 0 bases and J lost 1; bases outside the gene matches: 2. Per germline, CDR1 MNHEY and CDR2 SVGAGI.

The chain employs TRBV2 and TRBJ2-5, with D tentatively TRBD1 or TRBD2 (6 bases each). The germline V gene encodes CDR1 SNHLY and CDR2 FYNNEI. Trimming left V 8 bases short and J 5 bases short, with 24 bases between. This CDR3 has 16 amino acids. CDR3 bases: TGTGCCAGCCAGGACCTTAGGGGGACTCCCGCGGAGACCCAGTACTTC. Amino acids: CASQDLRGTPAETQYF.